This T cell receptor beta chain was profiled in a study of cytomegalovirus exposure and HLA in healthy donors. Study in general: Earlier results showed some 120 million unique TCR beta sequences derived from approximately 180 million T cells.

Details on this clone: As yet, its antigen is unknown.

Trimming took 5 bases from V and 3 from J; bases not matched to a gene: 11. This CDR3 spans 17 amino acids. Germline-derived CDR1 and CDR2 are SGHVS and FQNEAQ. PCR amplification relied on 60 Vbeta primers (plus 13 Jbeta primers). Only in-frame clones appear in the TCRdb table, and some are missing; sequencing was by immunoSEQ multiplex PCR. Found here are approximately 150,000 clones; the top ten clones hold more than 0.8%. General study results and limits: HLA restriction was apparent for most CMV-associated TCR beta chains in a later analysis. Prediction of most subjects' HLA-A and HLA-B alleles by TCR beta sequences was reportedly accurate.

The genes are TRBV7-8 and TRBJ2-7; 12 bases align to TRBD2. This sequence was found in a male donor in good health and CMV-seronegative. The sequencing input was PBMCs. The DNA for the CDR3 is TGTGCCAGCAGCCCAGGACTAGCGGGAAGGTTGGGCTACGAGCAGTACTTC. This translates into CASSPGLAGRLGYEQYF.